Included here is one T cell receptor (beta chain) sequence, with context. The data are from a study of blood T cells in healthy people across ages. A sample-barcoded 5' primer and a J-beta primer mix were used in a second PCR of about 7 to 12 cycles. TCRdb recomputed calls from the 5' RACE reads with MiXCR, one row per CDR3 protein. The sample holds some 760,000 distinct CDR3 sequences; 25% are singletons and the top ten take approximately 3.7%. Germline trimming cut 3 bases from V and 3 bases from J; bases unmatched to any gene: 9. Germline CDR1 reads SGDLS; CDR2 reads YYNGEE. The CDR3 extends over 16 amino acids. This same sample was also part of a study on T cells of mothers and their children.

This TCR was sampled from a boy aged 5-17 years in good health. The chain joins TRBV9 to TRBJ1-1; TRBD1 agrees at 9 bases. Material: blood. CDR3 protein: CASSASSTGGYTEAFF. The CDR3, as DNA: TGTGCCAGCAGCGCCTCCTCGACAGGGGGGTACACTGAAGCTTTCTTT.